The 13 T cell receptor beta chains below were found in one sample sequenced in a study of T cell changes during pregnancy in multiple sclerosis. Produced via immunoSEQ multiplex PCR; TCRdb's table is partial and in-frame only. The table has around 60,000 clones, 90% to 95% seen once. Specimen: CD4+ T cells from peripheral blood mononuclear cells, collected before pregnancy. Every receptor here comes from a female donor with multiple sclerosis, enrolled in a pregnancy study.

The CDR3 protein is CASRGDALNTEAFF. CDR3 coding DNA: TGTGCCTCCCGGGGGGACGCTTTGAACACTGAAGCTTTCTTT. J is TRBJ1-1 and V is TRBV10-3, with a possible D match to TRBD1 (5 bases). This CDR3 is built from 14 residues. CDR1 and CDR2 (germline): ENHRY, SYGVKD. V was clipped by 11 bases and J by 0 bases, with 16 bases between them.

The J gene is TRBJ2-2, the V gene TRBV28; D is perhaps TRBD2 (6 bases). Between the trimmed V and J ends, which lost 3 bases and 1 base, there was a span of 9 bases. Germline assignment: CDR1 MDHEN and CDR2 SYDVKM. The CDR3 sequence is 15 residues long. CDR3 in amino acids: CASSFGGQNTGELFF. CDR3 DNA sequence: TGTGCCAGCAGTTTTGGAGGGCAGAACACCGGGGAGCTGTTTTTT.

V and J are TRBV7-9 and TRBJ2-1, with D possibly TRBD2 on 6 matching bases. V was shortened by 6 bases and J by 8 bases, with 23 bases between the two germline ends. This CDR3 region has 16 residues. The V gene's germline CDR1 is SEHNR and CDR2 FQNEAQ (reference sequence). As DNA, the CDR3 is TGTGCCAGCAGGTCTTTTGCGGGGCAAGATAACGATGAGCAGTTCTTC. This sequence encodes CASRSFAGQDNDEQFF.

The chain has TRBV9 and TRBJ1-2, with 8 bases aligning to TRBD1. The CDR3 consists of 14 residues. The germline V gene has CDR1 SGDLS and CDR2 YYNGEE. J lost 7 bases, V lost 4 bases, and 9 bases had no gene match. CDR3 loop: CASSTDQGALGYTF. The CDR3 nucleotides read TGTGCCAGCAGCACAGATCAGGGGGCGCTTGGCTACACCTTC.

The chain joins TRBV18 to TRBJ2-1; D unresolved. Germline V gene lookup returns CDR1 KGHSH and CDR2 LQKENI. V was cut by 3 bases and J by 8 bases, with 8 bases left in between. This CDR3 spans 12 amino acids. The DNA for the CDR3 is TGTGCCAGCTCACCGGCCACCTATGAGCAGTTCTTC. Translation gives CASSPATYEQFF.

The chain recombines TRBV7-2 with TRBJ2-7; D is undetermined. The CDR3 has 13 residues. Trimming shortened V by 1 base and J by 4 bases, and 8 bases separated the two germline ends. CDR1 SGHTA and CDR2 FQGNSA come from the germline V gene. Here the CDR3 reads CASSLGANYEQYF. The CDR3 coding sequence is TGTGCCAGCAGCTTAGGGGCGAATTACGAGCAGTACTTC. The full variable domain, with the rest looked up from reference TRBV7-2 and TRBJ2-7, is GAGVSQSPSNKVTEKGKDVELRCDPISGHTALYWYRQSLGQGLEFLIYFQGNSAPDKSGLPSDRFSAERTGGSVSTLTIQRTQQEDSAVYLCASSLGANYEQYFGPGTRLTVT.

This clone was seen just once. The genes are TRBV7-3 and TRBJ2-5; TRBD2 agrees at 11 bases. The DNA matches TRBJ2-7 better at its end, which makes the J call doubtful. The CDR3 is 15 residues long. Germline V gene data show CDR1 as SGHTA and CDR2 as FQGTGA. CDR3 bases: TGTGCCAGCAGCTTGACTAGCGGGGCCGCCTACGAGCAGTACTTC. Amino acids: CASSLTSGAAYEQYF.

This chain connects TRBV27 to TRBJ2-1; D is undetermined. Trimming removed 2 bases from V and 6 bases from J, with 2 bases in between. Per germline, CDR1 MNHEY and CDR2 SMNVEV (reference sequence). This CDR3 is built from 11 residues. DNA of the CDR3: TGTGCCAGCAGTTTACGCAATGAGCAGTTCTTC. Translating it yields CASSLRNEQFF.

J is TRBJ2-5 and V is TRBV6-5; weak D call: TRBD2 (6 bases). CDR3 size: 12 residues. V shed 0 bases and J shed 7 bases, with 6 bases lying between them. Germline V gives CDR1 MNHEY, CDR2 SVGAGI. The CDR3 region is CASSYSEGTQYF. The CDR3 bases are TGTGCCAGCAGTTACTCGGAGGGGACCCAGTACTTC.

The chain recombines TRBV2 with TRBJ2-2; D is undetermined. Germline V gene lookup returns CDR1 SNHLY and CDR2 FYNNEI. The CDR3 totals 14 residues. V was shortened by 4 bases and J by 1 base, with 7 bases between the two germline ends. CDR3 protein: CASSVQRNTGELFF. The DNA for the CDR3 is TGTGCCAGCAGTGTACAGAGGAACACCGGGGAGCTGTTTTTT.

The chain employs TRBV30 and TRBJ1-1, with TRBD1 as a possible D gene (6 bases). CDR1 GTSNPN and CDR2 SVGIG come from the germline V gene (reference sequence). The CDR3 length is 15 residues. The ends were cut back, 4 bases at V and 1 base at J, with 16 bases in the middle. CDR3 sequence reads: CAWIIPGHRNTEAFF. The DNA for the CDR3 is TGTGCCTGGATAATCCCGGGACACCGGAACACTGAAGCTTTCTTT.

The V gene is TRBV27, the J gene TRBJ2-7; TRBD2 might be the D (5 bases). CDR3 length: 13 amino acids. V shed 1 base and J shed 5 bases, with 9 bases lying between them. From germline, CDR1 is MNHEY and CDR2 SMNVEV (reference sequence). CDR3 bases: TGTGCCAGCAGTTTATGGGGAGCCCACGAGCAGTACTTC. Translation gives CASSLWGAHEQYF.

The chain couples TRBV2 to TRBJ1-1, with D uncertain. CDR1 and CDR2 from the germline V gene are SNHLY and FYNNEI. Trimming pared 6 bases from V and 2 bases from J, leaving 10 bases between. This CDR3 has 13 amino acids. The CDR3 region has the DNA TGTGCCAGCAGAGAACCTTCTAACACTGAAGCTTTCTTT. Translation gives CASREPSNTEAFF.